Presented here are 19 T cell receptor beta chains from one specimen sequenced in a study of response to subunit inactivated influenza vaccine. TCRdb processed the RT-PCR reads anew with MiXCR; each CDR3 protein has one entry. The data show about 830,000 distinct CDR3 sequences, 18% seen once. Sequences were derived from PBMCs from blood, sampled less than 6 days after vaccination. These receptor sequences come from a man aged 45-65 years who received an inactivated influenza vaccine.

The chain uses TRBV12-3 or TRBV12-4 and TRBJ1-1; D is unclear. V shed 3 bases and J shed 1 base, with 9 bases lying between them. The CDR3 spans 14 residues. The CDR3 nucleotides read TGTGCCAGCAGTTTTCCCCCTCAGAACACTGAAGCTTTCTTT. It encodes CASSFPPQNTEAFF.

This clonotype came up a few times. This chain links TRBV5-1 with TRBJ2-2; 8 bases line up with TRBD2. Germline V gene data show CDR1 as SGHRS and CDR2 as YFSETQ. V was pared by 0 bases and J by 12 bases, with 13 bases of the junction left unmatched. The CDR3 contains 16 residues. Here the CDR3 reads CASSLEAAGAPRKLFF. CDR3 coding DNA: TGCGCCAGCAGCTTGGAAGCAGCGGGGGCCCCCCGGAAGCTGTTTTTT.

This clonotype has more than one count but fewer than ten. The chain employs TRBV7-9 and TRBJ2-7; D remains unclear. Germline lookup yields CDR1 SEHNR and CDR2 FQNEAQ (reference sequence). Trimming shortened V by 2 bases and J by 7 bases, and 9 bases separated the two germline ends. The CDR3 extends over 12 amino acids. CDR3 in amino acids: CASSLSPREQYF. CDR3 in DNA: TGTGCCAGCAGCTTAAGCCCTAGGGAGCAGTACTTC. Complete variable domain (other parts from reference TRBV7-9 and TRBJ2-7): DTGVSQNPRHKITKRGQNVTFRCDPISEHNRLYWYRQTLGQGPEFLTYFQNEAQLEKSRLLSDRFSAERPKGSFSTLEIQRTEQGDSAMYLCASSLSPREQYFGPGTRLTVT.

This chain uses TRBV3-1 with TRBJ2-7, with a weak D call TRBD1 (5 bases). V lost 2 bases, J lost 6 bases, and 14 bases lay in between. CDR1 LGHDT and CDR2 YNNKEL come from the germline V gene (reference sequence). The CDR3 extends over 14 amino acids. CDR3: CASSQSVRVVEQYF. In nucleotides, the CDR3 is TGTGCCAGCAGCCAATCCGTCAGGGTTGTCGAGCAGTACTTC.

This chain connects TRBV5-1 to TRBJ2-7; D is perhaps TRBD2 (8 bases). CDR3 length equals 21 residues. Germline V gene lookup returns CDR1 SGHRS and CDR2 YFSETQ. The V end was cut by 0 bases, the J end by 2 bases, with 30 bases between. CDR3 nucleotides: TGCGCCAGCAGCTTGGGGACAGGCCTTTGGTTGCGGGGGGTTTCGGCCTACGAGCAGTACTTC. Translating gives CASSLGTGLWLRGVSAYEQYF.

V gene TRBV5-1 combines with J gene TRBJ1-2; D is ambiguous. The length of the CDR3 is 15 residues. The germline CDR1 and CDR2 sequences are SGHRS and YFSETQ. V was trimmed by 0 bases and J by 7 bases, leaving 16 bases between them. The CDR3 DNA reads TGCGCCAGCAGCTTGGGGGTGGAGGGCGCAAGTGGCTACACCTTC. Protein sequence: CASSLGVEGASGYTF.

The rearrangement links TRBV10-3 to TRBJ1-1, with 8 positions matching TRBD1. The CDR3 is 13 amino acids. Looked up from germline, CDR1 is ENHRY and CDR2 is SYGVKD. After removal of 4 bases from V and 3 bases from J, the junction contained 1 base not matched to a gene. CDR3 coding DNA: TGTGCCATCAGTGCGGGACAGGACACTGAAGCTTTCTTT. Translation: CAISAGQDTEAFF.

This clonotype occurred many times. The V call is TRBV2, the J call TRBJ2-1; 8 nucleotides agree with TRBD1. Trimming took 6 bases from V and 4 from J; bases not matched to a gene: 2. This CDR3 comprises 13 residues. CDR1 SNHLY and CDR2 FYNNEI come from the germline V gene. CDR3 DNA: TGTGCCAGCAGCTGGACAGGGTACAATGAGCAGTTCTTC. It yields the protein CASSWTGYNEQFF.

This clonotype was picked up a small number of times. V is TRBV18 and J is TRBJ1-4; 10 bases are a match to TRBD1. Germline trimming cut 1 base from V and 0 bases from J; bases unmatched to any gene: 5. Per germline, CDR1 KGHSH and CDR2 LQKENI. The CDR3 is made up of 18 amino acids. CDR3 region: CASSPRDRGHATNEKLFF. The CDR3 DNA reads as TGTGCCAGCTCACCACGGGACAGGGGACATGCAACTAATGAAAAACTGTTTTTT.

This clonotype was detected only a few times. This chain links TRBV7-3 with TRBJ2-7; tentative D call: TRBD2 (6 bases). From germline, CDR1 is SGHTA and CDR2 FQGTGA. V lost 9 bases and J 5 bases, leaving 11 bases between the germline ends. The CDR3 length is 11 residues. The CDR3 region has the DNA TGTGCCAGTGGATCGGGAGACGAGCAGTACTTC. This encodes CASGSGDEQYF.

This clonotype was seen just once. The chain recombines TRBV5-1 with TRBJ2-1; D perhaps matches TRBD1 (5 bases). Trimming took off 0 bases at V and 5 bases at J, with 12 bases between the two ends. Looked up from germline, CDR1 is SGHRS and CDR2 is YFSETQ. The CDR3 loop spans 15 amino acids. The DNA of the CDR3 is TGCGCCAGCAGCTTGGTTGGGGCAGCCGACAATGAGCAGTTCTTC. Amino acid sequence: CASSLVGAADNEQFF.

This clonotype was found a few times. V and J are TRBV7-2 and TRBJ2-2, with no clear D. The CDR3 extends over 15 amino acids. CDR1 SGHTA and CDR2 FQGNSA come from the germline V gene. The germline V and J ends were trimmed by 2 bases and 4 bases, with 11 bases remaining between them. The CDR3 is CASSLQVPPTGELFF. The CDR3 nucleotides read TGTGCCAGCAGCTTACAGGTCCCCCCCACCGGGGAGCTGTTTTTT.

The chain is built from TRBV24-1 and TRBJ1-2; D not resolved. V was clipped by 3 bases and J by 4 bases, with 5 bases between them. The CDR3 extends over 12 amino acids. CDR1 and CDR2 (germline): KGHDR, SFDVKD. CDR3 loop: CATSDVSYGYTF. In nucleotides, the CDR3 is TGTGCCACCAGTGATGTTAGCTATGGCTACACCTTC.

The chain links TRBV6-1 to TRBJ1-1; D not resolved. CDR1 is MNHNS and CDR2 is SASEGT in the germline V gene. The length of the CDR3 is 14 residues. Trimming took off 5 bases at V and 7 bases at J, with 17 bases between the two ends. As DNA, the CDR3 is TGTGCCAGCAGTCGCAACTGGGCTCCTGATGAAGCTTTCTTT. It encodes CASSRNWAPDEAFF.

The chain recombines TRBV11-2 with TRBJ2-5; 13 bases map to TRBD2. Germline-derived CDR1 and CDR2 are SGHAT and FQNNGV. The trim removed 5 bases at V and 0 bases at J, leaving 9 bases unmatched. The CDR3 covers 18 residues. Here the CDR3 DNA reads TGTGCCAGCAGCCGAGGACTAGCGGGGGCGGGGTACCAAGAGACCCAGTACTTC. This codes for CASSRGLAGAGYQETQYF.

This clonotype was picked up one time. V and J are TRBV20-1 and TRBJ2-1, with 9 bases lining up with TRBD2. V lost 0 bases and J lost 6; bases outside the gene matches: 6. Germline V gene data show CDR1 as DFQATT and CDR2 as SNEGSKA (reference sequence). The CDR3 spans 15 residues. CDR3 DNA sequence: TGCAGTGCTAGAGATGGCGGGGGGGATGGCAATGAGCAGTTCTTC. Its translation is CSARDGGGDGNEQFF.

This sequence joins TRBV6-2 or TRBV6-3 and TRBJ2-5, with a possible D match to TRBD2 (5 bases). This CDR3 has 13 amino acids. V lost 7 bases and J 2 bases, leaving 11 bases between the germline ends. Germline V gives CDR1 MNHEY, CDR2 SVGEGT. The CDR3 is CASTPRGQETQYF. In nucleotides, the CDR3 is TGTGCCAGCACCCCCCGCGGGCAAGAGACCCAGTACTTC.

This chain links TRBV6-1 with TRBJ1-5, with D possibly TRBD1 on 6 matching bases. With 4 bases removed from V and 0 bases from J, the gap between germline ends came to 22 bases. The CDR3 loop spans 19 amino acids. Germline lookup yields CDR1 MNHNS and CDR2 SASEGT. The CDR3: CASSATWAEQGYSNQPQHF. CDR3 nucleotide sequence: TGTGCCAGCAGTGCAACCTGGGCCGAACAGGGATATAGCAATCAGCCCCAGCATTTT.

This clonotype was observed a few times. The CDR3 bases are TGTGCCAGCACGCCCCCGACTAGCGGGATCACAGATACGCAGTATTTT. Translation gives CASTPPTSGITDTQYF. V usage is TRBV9 and J usage is TRBJ2-3, with 11 bases fitting TRBD2. The V segment lost 6 bases and the J segment 2 bases; nucleotides outside the gene matches: 8. The CDR3 runs to 16 residues. Germline V gene lookup returns CDR1 SGDLS and CDR2 YYNGEE. Using reference TRBV9 and TRBJ2-3 for the parts outside the CDR3, the full variable domain is DSGVTQTPKHLITATGQRVTLRCSPRSGDLSVYWYQQSLDQGLQFLIQYYNGEERAKGNILERFSAQQFPDLHSELNLSSLELGDSALYFCASTPPTSGITDTQYFGPGTRLTVL.